Listed below are T cell receptor beta chains from one sample, sequenced in a study of blood T cell repertoires in COVID-19. Sequencing was performed with immunoSEQ multiplex PCR; in TCRdb, only in-frame clones are kept and a portion is missing. The table includes some 40,000 clones, roughly 78% detected once. Source material: peripheral blood. These TCRs come from a man aged 80 or over with active or convalescent COVID-19. The CDR3 runs from the conserved cysteine through the conserved F or W. Each record gives: clone size, D gene, CDR3 length, J gene, V gene, CDR3 DNA, CDR3 protein. D genes are given only for firm matches. Some rows have no size entry. The others give once, few or many, or a class for an expanded clone.

>.|TRBD1|15|TRBJ1-2|TRBV7-2
TGTGCCAGCAGCTTAGCCAGGGACAGTAACTATGGCTACACCTTC
CASSLARDSNYGYTF
>many|TRBD1|14|TRBJ2-7|TRBV7-9
TGTGCCAGCAGCTCTCAGGGGGCATCCTACGAGCAGTACTTC
CASSSQGASYEQYF
>.|TRBD1|14|TRBJ1-2|TRBV7-9
TGTGCCAGCAGCCAGGGACAGGGGCCCTATGGCTACACCTTC
CASSQGQGPYGYTF
>.|TRBD2|14|TRBJ2-7|TRBV3-1/TRBV3-2
TGTGCCAGCAACCAAGGCGGGGGGCACTACGAGCAGTACTTC
CASNQGGGHYEQYF
>once|.|15|TRBJ2-3|TRBV5-8
TGTGCCACTGTAGGGACAACCTCTAGCACAGATACGCAGTATTTT
CATVGTTSSTDTQYF
>.|TRBD1|15|TRBJ1-6|TRBV5-6
TGTGCCAGCAGCTTGGATCCAGGGGGGTACTCACCCCTCCACTTT
CASSLDPGGYSPLHF
>.|.|14|TRBJ1-4|TRBV13
TGTGCCAGCAGCTCACGACAGGCGAATGAAAAACTGTTTTTT
CASSSRQANEKLFF
>few|TRBD1|16|TRBJ1-3|TRBV25-1
TGTGCCAGCAGTTACTCGACAGGGACCTCTGGAAACACCATATATTTT
CASSYSTGTSGNTIYF
>.|.|13|TRBJ1-2|TRBV12-3/TRBV12-4
TGTGCCACCGCAGGGCCCATGGGCTATGGCTACACCTTC
CATAGPMGYGYTF
>.|.|16|TRBJ2-5|TRBV4-2
TGTGCCAGCAGCCAAGATCTTGGACTAAGTGCGGAGACCCAGTACTTC
CASSQDLGLSAETQYF
>.|.|15|TRBJ1-2|TRBV2
TGTGCCAGCAGTGGCTCCGGGCAGGGAAACTATGGCTACACCTTC
CASSGSGQGNYGYTF
>.|TRBD1|15|TRBJ2-3|TRBV18
TGTGCCAGCTCACTGGGGGACAGGGAAGCAGATACGCAGTATTTT
CASSLGDREADTQYF
>.|.|14|TRBJ2-7|TRBV5-1
TGCGCCAGCAGCTTGGCGGTAACCAGGGGCGAGCAGTACTTC
CASSLAVTRGEQYF
>.|.|15|TRBJ1-3|TRBV27
TGTGCCAGCAGTACGACAGGCTACTCTGGAAACACCATATATTTT
CASSTTGYSGNTIYF
>once|.|15|TRBJ2-3|TRBV4-1
TGCGCCAGCAGCCAACTCCAGTCTAGCACAGATACGCAGTATTTT
CASSQLQSSTDTQYF
>.|TRBD2|14|TRBJ2-1|TRBV11-3
TGTGCCAGCAGCTTGCTAGCGGGAGATTATGAGCAGTTCTTC
CASSLLAGDYEQFF
>.|.|15|TRBJ1-6|TRBV7-3
TGTGCCAGCAGCTCTAACGGGGTAGGGAATTCACCCCTCCACTTT
CASSSNGVGNSPLHF
>.|TRBD1|16|TRBJ1-5|TRBV6-1
TGTGCCAGCAGTGAAGAAGACAGGGTACCCAATCAGCCCCAGCATTTT
CASSEEDRVPNQPQHF
>.|TRBD2|15|TRBJ2-7|TRBV10-3
TGTGCCATCAGTGAGTCCGGGGGGTACTCCTACGAGCAGTACTTC
CAISESGGYSYEQYF
>.|TRBD2|16|TRBJ2-5|TRBV4-2
TGTGCCAGCAGCCCAGAGGGGACTAGCTCGAGCAAGACCCAGTACTTC
CASSPEGTSSSKTQYF
>.|TRBD1|16|TRBJ1-6|TRBV18
TGTGCCAGCTCACCACGGCCAGGGGGCGAGGGATCACCCCTCCACTTT
CASSPRPGGEGSPLHF
>few|.|15|TRBJ2-1|TRBV7-3
TGTGCCAGCAGCTTAGGATCCGGGACTTACAATGAGCAGTTCTTC
CASSLGSGTYNEQFF
>once|TRBD1|16|TRBJ1-2|TRBV28
TGTGCCAGCAGTTCCCGGGACAGACTACTAAACTATGGCTACACCTTC
CASSSRDRLLNYGYTF
>.|TRBD2|16|TRBJ2-3|TRBV28
TGTGCCAGCAGTTTCCTTAGACTAGCAGGCACAGATACGCAGTATTTT
CASSFLRLAGTDTQYF
>.|.|12|TRBJ1-4|TRBV30
TGTGCCTGGAGCGGGAGAAAGGAAAAACTGTTTTTT
CAWSGRKEKLFF
>.|TRBD1|13|TRBJ1-5|TRBV6-2/TRBV6-3
TGTGCCAGCAGTCCGACAGGGACTCAGCCCCAGCATTTT
CASSPTGTQPQHF
>few|TRBD1|15|TRBJ1-2|TRBV11-2
TGTGCCAGCAGCTCGAAGACAGGGGGAAACTATGGCTACACCTTC
CASSSKTGGNYGYTF
>.|TRBD2|16|TRBJ2-1|TRBV9
TGTGCCAGCAGCGCGAAGGTAGCGGGACACGACAATGAGCAGTTCTTC
CASSAKVAGHDNEQFF
>.|.|13|TRBJ2-3|TRBV12-3/TRBV12-4
TGTGCCAGCAGCTCGACTGCCCCAGATACGCAGTATTTT
CASSSTAPDTQYF
>.|.|15|TRBJ1-5|TRBV4-1
TGCGCCAGCAGATCAACAACATCTAGCAATCAGCCCCAGCATTTT
CASRSTTSSNQPQHF
>.|.|18|TRBJ1-5|TRBV1
TGCACCAGCAGCTCGTACAGGGGGCGCATTCAGAACAATCAGCCCCAGCATTTT
CTSSSYRGRIQNNQPQHF
>once|.|11|TRBJ2-3|TRBV7-2
TGTGCCAGCAGTAACACAGATACGCAGTATTTT
CASSNTDTQYF
>few|TRBD2|16|TRBJ2-2|TRBV4-3
TGCGCCAGCAGCCAAGGGCTAGCGGCGAACACCGGGGAGCTGTTTTTT
CASSQGLAANTGELFF
>.|TRBD1|15|TRBJ2-3|TRBV5-4
TGTGCCAGCAGCTTATCAGGGGGAAGCACAGATACGCAGTATTTT
CASSLSGGSTDTQYF
>.|TRBD2|17|TRBJ2-3|TRBV7-3
TGTGCCAGCAGCTTAAGGACTAGCGGGGGATACACAGATACGCAGTATTTT
CASSLRTSGGYTDTQYF
>.|.|18|TRBJ2-6|TRBV2
TGTGCCAGCAGTGAAGCAGGCAGGGCAAGGTCTGGGGCCAACGTCCTGACTTTC
CASSEAGRARSGANVLTF
>.|.|15|TRBJ2-1|TRBV6-1
TGTGCCAGCAGATTACCGACAGCGTTGGGGAATGAGCAGTTCTTC
CASRLPTALGNEQFF
>.|.|14|TRBJ1-1|TRBV2
TGTGCCAGCAGTCCCGGGGGGGACCGCACTGAAGCTTTCTTT
CASSPGGDRTEAFF
>.|TRBD2|15|TRBJ2-7|TRBV28
TGTGCCAGCAGTTTATCGGGACTAGCGGGGGGCGAGCAGTACTTC
CASSLSGLAGGEQYF
>.|.|13|TRBJ2-7|TRBV30
TGTGCCTGGAGTCTCGGGGTCTCCTACGAGCAGTACTTC
CAWSLGVSYEQYF
>.|.|13|TRBJ1-5|TRBV4-3
TGCGCCAGCAGCCCCCAGGTAGATCAGCCCCAGCATTTT
CASSPQVDQPQHF
>.|TRBD2|16|TRBJ2-3|TRBV2
TGTGCCAGCAGTGCCGCTAGCGGGGGCCGCGCAGATACGCAGTATTTT
CASSAASGGRADTQYF